The rows below give T cell receptor beta chains drawn from one sample of a study of blood T cell repertoires in COVID-19. Generated by immunoSEQ multiplex PCR, the TCRdb table keeps only in-frame clones and is missing some. The table has 200,000 or so clones, about 88% seen once; the top ten hold about 2.1%. Material for sequencing was peripheral blood. These receptors all stem from a man aged 65 to 85 with active or convalescent COVID-19. Both conserved end residues are part of each CDR3. The D gene is left open where the match is weak. Not all rows give a size; the values are once, few, many and, for expanded clones, a class.

size	J	V	D	CDR3	DNA
-	TRBJ2-3	TRBV5-1	TRBD2	CASTLAGTHTDTQYF	TGCGCCAGCACGTTAGCGGGGACCCACACAGATACGCAGTATTTT
-	TRBJ2-7	TRBV7-2	-	CASSDAGLGYEQYF	TGTGCCAGCAGCGACGCGGGGCTTGGCTACGAGCAGTACTTC
-	TRBJ2-3	TRBV28	TRBD1	CASRSGGAGTDTQYF	TGTGCCAGCAGGTCAGGGGGCGCGGGCACAGATACGCAGTATTTT
-	TRBJ2-1	TRBV30	TRBD1	CAWSVNRGPYNEQFF	TGTGCCTGGAGTGTAAACAGGGGTCCCTACAATGAGCAGTTCTTC
-	TRBJ1-3	TRBV7-6	TRBD1	CASSQGQGTGNTIYF	TGTGCCAGCAGCCAGGGACAGGGAACTGGAAACACCATATATTTT
-	TRBJ2-3	TRBV19	-	CASSMSGSSTDTQYF	TGTGCCAGTAGTATGTCAGGGTCTAGCACAGATACGCAGTATTTT
-	TRBJ2-7	TRBV30	TRBD1	CAWSVQGANSLKYF	TGTGCCTGGAGTGTCCAGGGGGCGAATAGCCTCAAGTACTTC
-	TRBJ2-3	TRBV5-6	-	CASSRLRADSTDTQYF	TGTGCCAGCAGCCGCCTCAGGGCAGATAGCACAGATACGCAGTATTTT
-	TRBJ1-6	TRBV6-6	-	CASSYLESKSPLHF	TGTGCCAGCAGTTACTTAGAATCGAAATCACCCCTCCACTTT
-	TRBJ1-2	TRBV29-1	-	CSATEGAYGYTF	TGCAGCGCCACCGAGGGTGCGTATGGCTACACCTTC
-	TRBJ2-4	TRBV28	TRBD2	CASSHLRGRASYF	TGTGCCAGCAGTCACCTTCGCGGGAGGGCCTCTTACTTC
-	TRBJ1-5	TRBV12-3/TRBV12-4	TRBD1	CASTTTGEPQHF	TGTGCCAGCACCACCACAGGGGAGCCCCAGCATTTT
-	TRBJ2-1	TRBV7-8	TRBD2	CASQPGLANNEQFF	TGTGCCAGCCAACCGGGACTAGCGAACAATGAGCAGTTCTTC
-	TRBJ2-5	TRBV7-8	-	CASSFQAQETQYF	TGTGCCAGCAGCTTCCAGGCTCAAGAGACCCAGTACTTC
once	TRBJ2-2	TRBV7-2	-	CASSLGLTNTGELFF	TGTGCCAGCAGCTTAGGACTAACGAACACCGGGGAGCTGTTTTTT
-	TRBJ2-1	TRBV11-3	TRBD2	CASGRGAGGNEQFF	TGTGCCAGCGGAAGGGGAGCGGGGGGTAATGAGCAGTTCTTC
-	TRBJ2-7	TRBV5-6	-	CASSLAFVLYEQYF	TGTGCCAGCAGCTTGGCCTTCGTCTTGTACGAGCAGTACTTC
-	TRBJ1-2	TRBV5-5	-	CASAVDVRNYGYTF	TGTGCCAGCGCTGTTGATGTTCGGAACTATGGCTACACCTTC
once	TRBJ2-2	TRBV7-9	TRBD1	CASSLIGHTGDTGELFF	TGTGCCAGCAGCTTAATTGGGCATACAGGGGACACCGGGGAGCTGTTTTTT
-	TRBJ2-5	TRBV24-1	TRBD2	CATSDTRTSGGYQETQYF	TGTGCCACCAGTGACACCCGGACTAGCGGGGGGTATCAAGAGACCCAGTACTTC
-	TRBJ2-4	TRBV11-2	-	CASSFLPGRGAKNIQYF	TGTGCCAGCAGCTTCCTCCCCGGTAGAGGGGCCAAAAACATTCAGTACTTC
-	TRBJ2-5	TRBV5-1	TRBD2	CASSLNPLRGRVETQYF	TGCGCCAGCAGCTTGAACCCTCTCCGCGGGAGGGTAGAGACCCAGTACTTC
-	TRBJ2-3	TRBV5-5	TRBD2	CASSRSSGGAGDTQYF	TGTGCCAGCAGCCGGAGTAGCGGGGGGGCAGGAGATACGCAGTATTTT
-	TRBJ1-6	TRBV19	TRBD1	CASSTGGATYNSPLHF	TGTGCCAGTAGTACAGGGGGTGCAACCTATAATTCACCCCTCCACTTT
-	TRBJ1-4	TRBV6-6	-	CASSYTRVEKLFF	TGTGCCAGCAGTTACACCCGGGTTGAAAAACTGTTTTTT
-	TRBJ1-1	TRBV27	TRBD1	CASSFRTGASEAFF	TGTGCCAGCAGTTTTCGGACAGGGGCGAGTGAAGCTTTCTTT
-	TRBJ1-1	TRBV6-2/TRBV6-3	TRBD1	CASSRGTDNTEAFF	TGTGCCAGCAGTCGCGGGACAGACAACACTGAAGCTTTCTTT
-	TRBJ2-5	TRBV11-2	TRBD2	CASRGGGQETQYF	TGTGCCAGCAGAGGCGGGGGTCAAGAGACCCAGTACTTC
once	TRBJ1-3	TRBV6-6	-	CASSRHRPGTIYF	TGTGCCAGCAGTCGCCATCGCCCGGGCACCATATATTTT
once	TRBJ1-1	TRBV9	-	CASSPHGGVNTEAFF	TGTGCCAGCAGCCCCCACGGAGGGGTGAACACTGAAGCTTTCTTT
-	TRBJ2-7	TRBV5-4	-	CASSLKWTEGYEQYF	TGTGCCAGCAGCTTGAAGTGGACAGAGGGTTACGAGCAGTACTTC
-	TRBJ2-6	TRBV7-8	-	CASSLAGVSGANVLTF	TGTGCCAGCAGCTTAGCGGGAGTCTCTGGGGCCAACGTCCTGACTTTC
-	TRBJ1-5	TRBV6-5	-	CASIGQIDQPQHF	TGTGCCAGCATCGGACAAATCGATCAGCCCCAGCATTTT
-	TRBJ2-5	TRBV9	TRBD2	CASSVDGASGETQYF	TGTGCCAGCAGCGTAGACGGTGCTAGCGGGGAGACCCAGTACTTC
-	TRBJ2-2	TRBV30	TRBD1	CAWSQGGAGTGELFF	TGTGCCTGGAGTCAAGGGGGCGCAGGCACCGGGGAGCTGTTTTTT
-	TRBJ1-2	TRBV30	-	CAWLEAVALYTF	TGTGCCTGGCTAGAGGCCGTAGCCCTCTACACCTTC
-	TRBJ1-2	TRBV27	-	CASSSGVSVINYGYTF	TGTGCCAGCAGTTCAGGGGTGTCGGTAATTAACTATGGCTACACCTTC
once	TRBJ1-5	TRBV6-2/TRBV6-3	-	CASSYYGQPGVSNQPQHF	TGTGCCAGCAGTTATTATGGACAGCCTGGCGTGAGCAATCAGCCCCAGCATTTT
-	TRBJ2-2	TRBV18	-	CASSPPNTGELFF	TGTGCCAGCTCACCCCCAAACACCGGGGAGCTGTTTTTT
-	TRBJ1-1	TRBV28	-	CASSLSITGFEAFF	TGTGCCAGCAGTTTATCCATCACAGGGTTCGAAGCTTTCTTT
-	TRBJ1-2	TRBV7-9	-	CASSLGDIPGYTF	TGTGCCAGCAGCTTAGGGGACATTCCTGGCTACACCTTC
-	TRBJ1-1	TRBV4-2	TRBD1	CASSQNRGPWHTEAFF	TGTGCCAGCAGCCAAAACAGGGGGCCGTGGCACACTGAAGCTTTCTTT
-	TRBJ2-7	TRBV11-2	-	CASSLASPMRVHYEQYF	TGTGCCAGCAGCTTAGCTTCCCCCATGAGGGTCCACTACGAGCAGTACTTC
once	TRBJ1-5	TRBV18	TRBD1	CASSPTGVDQPQHF	TGTGCCAGCTCACCGACAGGGGTTGATCAGCCCCAGCATTTT
-	TRBJ1-1	TRBV3-1/TRBV3-2	-	CASSHGVSITEAFF	TGTGCCAGCAGCCACGGGGTATCAATCACTGAAGCTTTCTTT
-	TRBJ2-1	TRBV10-2	-	CASSESKLDNEQFF	TGCGCCAGCAGTGAGAGTAAGCTAGACAATGAGCAGTTCTTC
once	TRBJ2-3	TRBV2	TRBD1	CASTVKGGGGTGVSDTQYF	TGTGCCAGCACGGTAAAAGGAGGTGGAGGGACAGGGGTGTCAGATACGCAGTATTTT
few	TRBJ1-6	TRBV6-5	TRBD1	CASSFWGQGSPLHF	TGTGCCAGCAGTTTTTGGGGACAGGGTTCACCCCTCCACTTT
-	TRBJ1-5	TRBV7-9	TRBD1	CASSLAPAGTEGNQPQHF	TGTGCCAGCAGCTTAGCGCCCGCCGGGACAGAGGGCAATCAGCCCCAGCATTTT
-	TRBJ1-1	TRBV5-1	-	CASSFKRNTEAFF	TGCGCCAGCAGCTTTAAGAGGAACACTGAAGCTTTCTTT
-	TRBJ2-7	TRBV25-1	-	CASSEEYRVGFYEQYF	TGTGCCAGCAGTGAAGAGTACAGGGTAGGTTTCTACGAGCAGTACTTC
-	TRBJ2-7	TRBV7-9	TRBD1	CASSTTPDRTNYEQYF	TGTGCCAGCAGCACCACCCCGGACAGGACCAACTACGAGCAGTACTTC